This entry lists 31 T cell receptor beta chains sequenced from one sample in a study of T cell responses to AZD1222 COVID-19 vaccine. Some clones are missing from TCRdb's copy, which holds only in-frame ones; the method was immunoSEQ multiplex PCR. The repertoire has about 180,000 clones, about nine tenths of them found once; the top ten carry approximately 1.9%. This material consisted of peripheral blood, taken 28 days after the second AZD1222 dose. The receptor source for this set is an adult who received the AZD1222 COVID-19 vaccine.

The chain uses TRBV30 and TRBJ1-2; TRBD1 matches at 7 bases. V trimming: 3 bases; J trimming: 6 bases; junction bases outside the gene matches: 16. The CDR3 has 16 amino acids. CDR1 and CDR2 (germline): GTSNPN, SVGIG (reference sequence). CDR3 residues: CAWSKPRQGFKNGYTF. CDR3 sequence (DNA): TGTGCCTGGAGCAAACCCCGACAGGGATTTAAGAATGGCTACACCTTC.

As DNA, the CDR3 is TGTGCCAGCAGCCTAGCGACTAGCGGGGGGGCCGCCACCGGGGAGCTGTTTTTT. Its protein product is CASSLATSGGAATGELFF. The chain combines TRBV4-2 with TRBJ2-2; 14 bases match TRBD2. Germline CDR1 LGHNA, CDR2 YNFKEQ. V lost 4 bases to trimming and J lost 4 bases; unmatched junction nucleotides: 8. This CDR3 contains 18 residues.

The chain recombines TRBV7-8 with TRBJ1-4, with unresolved D. The germline V and J ends were trimmed by 1 base and 7 bases, with 7 bases remaining between them. The germline gives CDR1 SGHVS, CDR2 FQNEAQ. This CDR3 is built from 13 residues. CDR3 nucleotide sequence: TGTGCCAGCAGCTTAGGGGGAACTGAAAAACTGTTTTTT. Protein: CASSLGGTEKLFF.

The rearrangement joins TRBV9 to TRBJ1-2; no reliable D call. The CDR3 loop spans 13 amino acids. CDR1 and CDR2 from the germline V gene are SGDLS and YYNGEE. The germline V and J ends were trimmed by 1 base and 10 bases, with 14 bases remaining between them. In nucleotides, the CDR3 is TGTGCCAGCAGCGTAAGTCAGGAATACGACTACACCTTC. As protein: CASSVSQEYDYTF.

The CDR3 DNA reads TGTGCCATCAGTGAGGAAAGCCCGCCGACGGGTGAAAAACTGTTTTTT. It yields the protein CAISEESPPTGEKLFF. The V call is TRBV10-3, the J call TRBJ1-4; D ambiguous. V dropped 2 bases and J dropped 7 bases, with 17 bases sitting between them. Germline lookup yields CDR1 ENHRY and CDR2 SYGVKD. CDR3 length: 16 amino acids.

CDR3 amino acids: CASSPNGTPQGYTF. The CDR3 DNA is TGTGCCAGCAGCCCCAACGGGACACCCCAAGGCTACACCTTC. V and J are TRBV3-1 (or the pseudogene TRBV3-2) and TRBJ1-2; maybe TRBD1 (6 bases). Trimming pared 4 bases from V and 8 bases from J, leaving 17 bases between. Germline lookup yields CDR1 LGHDT and CDR2 YNNKEL (reference sequence). The CDR3 length is 14 residues.

This chain connects TRBV2 to TRBJ1-5, with 7 positions matching TRBD1. The V segment lost 6 bases and the J segment 4 bases; nucleotides outside the gene matches: 9. Germline V gives CDR1 SNHLY, CDR2 FYNNEI. The CDR3 is made up of 15 amino acids. CDR3 in amino acids: CASRLRDSGNQPQHF. For the CDR3, the DNA is TGTGCCAGCAGACTTAGGGACAGCGGTAATCAGCCCCAGCATTTT.

V is TRBV3-1 (or the pseudogene TRBV3-2) and J is TRBJ2-7, with D maybe TRBD1 (5 bases). The germline V gene encodes CDR1 LGHDT and CDR2 YNNKEL (reference sequence). The V end was cut by 0 bases, the J end by 1 base, with 13 bases between. CDR3 size: 16 residues. CDR3 loop: CASSQDRAGKSYEQYF. The CDR3 DNA follows: TGTGCCAGCAGCCAAGATCGGGCAGGGAAATCCTACGAGCAGTACTTC.

The chain uses TRBV14 and TRBJ1-2; D remains ambiguous. The V end lost 5 bases, the J end lost 3 bases, and 13 bases lay between the germline ends. This CDR3 region has 14 residues. Looked up from germline, CDR1 is SGHDN and CDR2 is FVKESK. CDR3 in DNA: TGTGCCAGCAGCTGGCGGACGGACGACTATGGCTACACCTTC. It yields the protein CASSWRTDDYGYTF.

The rearrangement links TRBV3-1 (or the pseudogene TRBV3-2) to TRBJ1-1; 7 positions match TRBD1. Germline lookup yields CDR1 LGHDT and CDR2 YNNKEL (reference sequence). This CDR3 spans 14 amino acids. Germline trimming cut 5 bases from V and 1 base from J; bases unmatched to any gene: 4. The CDR3 protein is CASSARDRNTEAFF. The CDR3 DNA follows: TGTGCCAGCAGCGCTCGGGACAGGAACACTGAAGCTTTCTTT.

V usage is TRBV6-4 and J usage is TRBJ2-1; TRBD2 is a possible D gene (6 bases). The germline gives CDR1 MRHNA, CDR2 SNTAGT. Trimming cost V 2 bases and J 4 bases, with 12 bases left between them. The CDR3 runs 15 residues. CDR3 bases: TGTGCCAGCAGTGACACCCGGGGGACTTACAATGAGCAGTTCTTC. Amino acids: CASSDTRGTYNEQFF.

This clone was picked up one time. The V gene is TRBV18, the J gene TRBJ1-1, with TRBD1 as a possible D gene (6 bases). Looked up from germline, CDR1 is KGHSH and CDR2 is LQKENI. V lost 1 base, J lost 6 bases, and 12 bases lay in between. The CDR3 length is 14 residues. The CDR3 DNA reads TGTGCCAGCTCACCACTCACAGGGTTTTCTGAAGCTTTCTTT. As protein: CASSPLTGFSEAFF.

The genes are TRBV11-2 and TRBJ1-2; the match to TRBD1 covers 9 bases. This CDR3 is built from 19 residues. V was clipped by 2 bases and J by 0 bases; unmatched bases: 13. Germline V lookup: CDR1 SGHAT, CDR2 FQNNGV. The CDR3 protein is CASSLSTRDREIPNYGYTF. Written as DNA, the CDR3 is TGTGCCAGCAGCTTAAGCACCCGGGACAGGGAAATTCCTAACTATGGCTACACCTTC.

The chain is built from TRBV30 and TRBJ1-4, with D maybe TRBD1 (6 bases). V lost 2 bases and J lost 13, with 17 bases in between. Germline lookup yields CDR1 GTSNPN and CDR2 SVGIG (reference sequence). CDR3 length equals 13 residues. The CDR3 spells CAWSRGVAFGLFF. CDR3 nucleotides: TGTGCCTGGAGTAGGGGGGTGGCCTTTGGACTGTTTTTT.

This chain links TRBV19 with TRBJ2-7; D gene unclear. The CDR3 length is 13 residues. Per the germline V gene, CDR1 is LNHDA and CDR2 is SQIVND (reference sequence). V was cut by 0 bases and J by 5 bases, with 8 bases left in between. The CDR3 is CASSIDRLNEQYF. The CDR3 DNA sequence: TGTGCCAGTAGTATAGACAGACTGAACGAGCAGTACTTC.

CDR3 nucleotide sequence: TGTGCCAGCAGCCCCCCCGGACAGGGACGATGGAATGAGCAGTTCTTC. This translates into CASSPPGQGRWNEQFF. This chain connects TRBV7-3 to TRBJ2-1; 8 bases line up with TRBD1. The CDR3 runs 16 residues. The junction had 13 bases not matched to a gene; V was cut back by 5 bases and J by 7 bases. The germline V gene has CDR1 SGHTA and CDR2 FQGTGA.

The V gene is TRBV7-2, the J gene TRBJ1-2; 9 positions match TRBD1. The germline V gene has CDR1 SGHTA and CDR2 FQGNSA. CDR3 length: 15 amino acids. J was trimmed by 8 bases and V by 6 bases; bases with no gene match: 13. The CDR3 DNA reads as TGTGCCAGCAGTACCATAGGACAGGGGTTAGGCGGCTACACCTTC. Amino acids: CASSTIGQGLGGYTF.

This clone was detected a few times. This chain joins TRBV28 and TRBJ1-4, with TRBD1 matching over 8 bases. Per the germline V gene, CDR1 is MDHEN and CDR2 is SYDVKM. The CDR3 extends over 15 amino acids. The V and J ends lost 1 base and 8 bases, in that order; junction bases with no gene match: 6. CDR3 sequence reads: CASSLSTGAQEKLFF. CDR3 coding DNA: TGTGCCAGCAGTTTATCGACAGGGGCACAGGAAAAACTGTTTTTT.

The chain uses TRBV10-3 and TRBJ1-5; D ambiguous. This CDR3 is built from 13 residues. Deletions cut 0 bases from V and 5 bases from J, with 5 bases between. CDR1 is ENHRY and CDR2 is SYGVKD in the germline V gene. The CDR3 DNA sequence: TGTGCCATCAGTGAGTCACGGGATCAGCCCCAGCATTTT. This codes for CAISESRDQPQHF.

This chain joins TRBV28 and TRBJ2-3; TRBD1 might be the D (6 bases). The CDR3 contains 16 residues. V lost 7 bases and J lost 2, with 19 bases in between. CDR1 and CDR2 (germline): MDHEN, SYDVKM. Here the CDR3 DNA reads TGTGCCAGCAACCCAACAGGGCACTATTCCACAGATACGCAGTATTTT. Its translation is CASNPTGHYSTDTQYF.

This chain connects TRBV18 to TRBJ2-3; TRBD2 matches 9 bases. The J segment lost 5 bases and the V segment lost 5 bases, leaving 8 bases of the junction unmatched. Germline-derived CDR1 and CDR2 are KGHSH and LQKENI. The CDR3 is 15 residues long. The CDR3 nucleotides read TGTGCCAGCTCAGAAGGCGGGGGGGCACTAGATACGCAGTATTTT. Residues: CASSEGGGALDTQYF.

This sequence joins TRBV30 and TRBJ1-2; no reliable D call. Trimming cost V 1 base and J 8 bases, with 11 bases left between them. The CDR3 extends over 12 amino acids. Germline V gives CDR1 GTSNPN, CDR2 SVGIG (reference sequence). The CDR3 region has the DNA TGTGCCTGGAGTGCGGCCGCCCACGGCTACACCTTC. This gives the protein CAWSAAAHGYTF.

In regard to this clone: The junction does not match germline at one end; this may be a read error. The chain employs TRBV7-2 and TRBJ2-2; tentatively, D is TRBD2 (5 bases). CDR1 SGHTA and CDR2 FQGNSA come from the germline V gene. The CDR3 runs to 14 residues. CDR3 DNA: TGTGCCAGCACCTTAGCGACCCACACCGGGGAGCTGTTTTTT. Its translation: CASTLATHTGELFF.

The chain couples TRBV15 to TRBJ2-5, with 9 bases matching TRBD1. The trim removed 5 bases at V and 5 bases at J, leaving 9 bases unmatched. The CDR3 loop spans 15 amino acids. The germline CDR1 and CDR2 sequences are LNHNV and YYDKDF (reference sequence). The CDR3, as DNA: TGTGCCACCAGCGGAAACAGGGGGCAGGGGGAGACCCAGTACTTC. This gives the protein CATSGNRGQGETQYF. The full variable domain, completed using reference TRBV15 and TRBJ2-5, is DAMVIQNPRYQVTQFGKPVTLSCSQTLNHNVMYWYQQKSSQAPKLLFHYYDKDFNNEADTPDNFQSRRPNTSFCFLDIRSPGLGDTAMYLCATSGNRGQGETQYFGPGTRLLVL.

In DNA, the CDR3 is TGCGCCAGCAGCTTATGGGAGGGCAAAAATGAGCAGTTCTTC. Translated, it gives CASSLWEGKNEQFF. The chain has TRBV5-1 and TRBJ2-1; 7 nucleotides agree with TRBD2. Germline CDR1 is SGHRS and CDR2 is YFSETQ. With V trimmed by 2 bases and J by 7 bases, 6 bases remained unmatched. The CDR3 consists of 14 residues.

The genes are TRBV7-3 and TRBJ2-1, with D perhaps TRBD2 (5 bases). The CDR3 is made up of 14 amino acids. Trimming cost V 2 bases and J 8 bases, with 13 bases left between them. Germline V gives CDR1 SGHTA, CDR2 FQGTGA. In DNA, the CDR3 is TGTGCCAGCAGCTTACAGTCCTGGGGAGATGAGCAGTTCTTC. It yields the protein CASSLQSWGDEQFF.

CDR3 sequence: CASSSGQVETEAFF. DNA for the CDR3: TGCGCCAGCAGCTCTGGACAGGTCGAGACTGAAGCTTTCTTT. The rearrangement links TRBV5-1 to TRBJ1-1; 7 bases are a match to TRBD1. The CDR3 spans 14 residues. Per the germline V gene, CDR1 is SGHRS and CDR2 is YFSETQ. Losses at the gene ends were 3 bases for V and 5 bases for J; bases not matched to a gene: 7.

This clone was seen a handful of times. The rearrangement links TRBV11-3 to TRBJ1-2; 7 positions match TRBD1. This CDR3 contains 18 residues. V lost 1 base and J lost 6; bases outside the gene matches: 17. Germline loops: CDR1 SGHNT, CDR2 YENEEA. CDR3 sequence reads: CASSLAVFKGQRNDGYTF. Here the CDR3 DNA reads TGTGCCAGCAGCTTAGCCGTATTTAAGGGACAGAGAAATGATGGCTACACCTTC.

This clone showed up just once. The chain combines TRBV4-2 with TRBJ1-6; possible D gene TRBD1, 5 bases. The CDR3 consists of 17 residues. Trimming took 0 bases from V and 7 from J, leaving 16 bases between them. The germline gives CDR1 LGHNA, CDR2 YNFKEQ. The CDR3 coding sequence is TGTGCCAGCAGCCAAGATCGTTGGGGAGAGGGGAATTCACCCCTCCACTTT. Its translation: CASSQDRWGEGNSPLHF.

The chain has TRBV6-5 and TRBJ1-2; D gene ambiguous. The ends were cut back, 2 bases at V and 8 bases at J, with 9 bases in the middle. Germline V gene sequence: CDR1 MNHEY, CDR2 SVGAGI. The CDR3 is made up of 12 amino acids. CDR3 bases: TGTGCCAGCAGTTACCGAGGGCAGGGCTACACCTTC. Amino acid sequence: CASSYRGQGYTF.

The chain joins TRBV6-5 to TRBJ1-4; possible D gene TRBD1, 5 bases. The length of the CDR3 is 14 residues. Germline loops: CDR1 MNHEY, CDR2 SVGAGI. Between the trimmed V and J ends, which lost 6 bases and 7 bases, there was a span of 15 bases. For the CDR3, the DNA is TGTGCCAGCAGACCTCACCGGGACCCTGAAAAACTGTTTTTT. This encodes CASRPHRDPEKLFF.